This T cell receptor (beta chain) was captured by sequencing in a study of cytomegalovirus exposure and HLA in healthy donors. Points from the study as a whole: What a later analysis reportedly showed was that an Asian-associated ancestry cluster had fewer N-insertions than the 666-donor mean. Donors were assumed by presence/absence analyses to have roughly uniform sequencing depth.

With 60 Vbeta and 13 Jbeta primers, the PCR was carried out. Clones were sequenced by immunoSEQ multiplex PCR, and TCRdb holds only the in-frame ones, with some missing. This sample's table reports 35,000 or so clones. Germline CDR1 and CDR2: SGHRS and YFSETQ. The CDR3 is made up of 19 amino acids. Of note for this clone: What it recognizes is unknown.

This rearrangement joins TRBV5-1 to TRBJ2-5, with TRBD2 matching over 13 bases. The better agreement between TRBJ2-7 and the DNA end casts doubt on the J call. The receptor comes from a man aged 35 to 55 in good health and CMV-seropositive. The sequencing input was PBMCs. The CDR3 protein is CASKLTPIGLAGDDYEQYF. Written as DNA, the CDR3 is TGCGCCAGCAAACTCACCCCCATCGGACTAGCGGGGGATGACTACGAGCAGTACTTC.